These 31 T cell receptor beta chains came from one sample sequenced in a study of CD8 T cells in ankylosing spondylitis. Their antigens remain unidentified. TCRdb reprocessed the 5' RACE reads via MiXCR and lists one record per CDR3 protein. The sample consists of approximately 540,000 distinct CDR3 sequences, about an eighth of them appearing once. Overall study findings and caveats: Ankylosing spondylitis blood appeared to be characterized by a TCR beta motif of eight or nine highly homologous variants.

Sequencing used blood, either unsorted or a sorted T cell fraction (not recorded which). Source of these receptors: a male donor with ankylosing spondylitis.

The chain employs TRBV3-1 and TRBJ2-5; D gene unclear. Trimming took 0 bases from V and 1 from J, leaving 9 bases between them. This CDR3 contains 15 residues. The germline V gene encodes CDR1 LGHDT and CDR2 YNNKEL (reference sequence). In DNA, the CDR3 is TGTGCCAGCAGCCAAGATACCGCGACCCAAGAGACCCAGTACTTC. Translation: CASSQDTATQETQYF.

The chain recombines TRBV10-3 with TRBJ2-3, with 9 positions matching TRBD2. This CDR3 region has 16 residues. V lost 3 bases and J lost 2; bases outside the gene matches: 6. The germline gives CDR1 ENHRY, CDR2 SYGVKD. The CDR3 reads CAISDPGGRATDTQYF. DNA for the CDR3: TGTGCCATCAGTGACCCGGGCGGGAGGGCCACAGATACGCAGTATTTT.

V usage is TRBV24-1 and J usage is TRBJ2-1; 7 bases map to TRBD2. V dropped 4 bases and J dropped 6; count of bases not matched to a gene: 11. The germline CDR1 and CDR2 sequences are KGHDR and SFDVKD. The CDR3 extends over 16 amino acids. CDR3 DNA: TGTGCCACCAGTGAAGTTTTGGGAGGGGAGTTCAATGAGCAGTTCTTC. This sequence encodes CATSEVLGGEFNEQFF.

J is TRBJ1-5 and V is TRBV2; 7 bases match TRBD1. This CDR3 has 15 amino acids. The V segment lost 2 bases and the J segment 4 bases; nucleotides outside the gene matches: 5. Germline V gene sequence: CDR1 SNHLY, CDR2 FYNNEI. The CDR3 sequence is CASSEPTGMNQPQHF. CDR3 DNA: TGTGCCAGCAGTGAACCGACAGGGATGAATCAGCCCCAGCATTTT.

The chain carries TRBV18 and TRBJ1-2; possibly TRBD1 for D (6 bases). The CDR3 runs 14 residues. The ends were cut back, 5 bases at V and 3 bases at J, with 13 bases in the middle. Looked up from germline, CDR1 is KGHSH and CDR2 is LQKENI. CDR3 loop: CASSSQGSHYGYTF. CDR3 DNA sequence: TGTGCCAGCTCATCCCAGGGGAGCCACTATGGCTACACCTTC.

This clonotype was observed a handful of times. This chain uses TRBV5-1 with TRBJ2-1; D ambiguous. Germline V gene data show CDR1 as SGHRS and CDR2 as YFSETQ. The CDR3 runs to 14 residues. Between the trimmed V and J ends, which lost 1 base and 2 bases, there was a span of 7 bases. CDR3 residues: CASSLSATYNEQFF. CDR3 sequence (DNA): TGCGCCAGCAGCTTGTCAGCGACCTACAATGAGCAGTTCTTC.

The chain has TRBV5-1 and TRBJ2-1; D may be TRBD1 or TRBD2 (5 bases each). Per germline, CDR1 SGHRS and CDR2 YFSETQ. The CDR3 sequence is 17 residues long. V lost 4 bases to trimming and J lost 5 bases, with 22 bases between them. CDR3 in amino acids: CASSPGRGTPLHNEQFF. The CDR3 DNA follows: TGCGCCAGCAGCCCGGGAAGGGGCACGCCTTTACACAATGAGCAGTTCTTC.

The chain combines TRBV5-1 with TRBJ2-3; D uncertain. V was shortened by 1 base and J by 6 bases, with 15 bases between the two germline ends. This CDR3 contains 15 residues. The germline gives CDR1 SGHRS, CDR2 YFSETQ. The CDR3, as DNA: TGCGCCAGCAGCTTGAGTAGGAGTGATGCGGATACGCAGTATTTT. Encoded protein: CASSLSRSDADTQYF.

This CDR3 is CSARDPGPNKYSNQPQHF. CDR3 bases: TGCAGTGCTAGGGATCCGGGCCCAAATAAATATAGCAATCAGCCCCAGCATTTT. The gene calls are TRBV20-1 and TRBJ1-5; D unresolved. Germline CDR1 reads DFQATT; CDR2 reads SNEGSKA (reference sequence). Trimming cost V 3 bases and J 0 bases, with 21 bases left between them. The CDR3 contains 18 residues.

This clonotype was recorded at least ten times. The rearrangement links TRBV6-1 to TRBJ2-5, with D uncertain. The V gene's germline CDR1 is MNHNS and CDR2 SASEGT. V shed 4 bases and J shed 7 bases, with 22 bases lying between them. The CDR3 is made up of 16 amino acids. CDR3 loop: CASSARLGNRERTQYF. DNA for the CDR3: TGTGCCAGCAGTGCACGGCTGGGCAATAGAGAACGGACCCAGTACTTC.

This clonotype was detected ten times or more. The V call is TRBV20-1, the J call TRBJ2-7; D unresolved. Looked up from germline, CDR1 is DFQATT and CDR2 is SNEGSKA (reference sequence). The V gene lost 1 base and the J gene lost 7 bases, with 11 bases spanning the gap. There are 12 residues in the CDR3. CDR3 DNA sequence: TGCAGTGCTAGAGTCTTTTACTGGGAGCAGTACGTC. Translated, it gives CSARVFYWEQYV.

CDR3 sequence (DNA): TGTGCCAGCAGCTTAGAATCAGGACAGCATCAGCCCCAGCATTTT. It yields the protein CASSLESGQHQPQHF. V gene TRBV7-2 combines with J gene TRBJ1-5, with D possibly matching TRBD1 (6 bases). This CDR3 contains 15 residues. V shed 1 base and J shed 5 bases, with 12 bases lying between them. Germline lookup yields CDR1 SGHTA and CDR2 FQGNSA.

This chain's CDR3 is CATSDLAGSGRAYNEQFF. The CDR3 DNA reads TGTGCCACCAGTGATCTTGCAGGGAGCGGGAGGGCTTACAATGAGCAGTTCTTC. The chain links TRBV24-1 to TRBJ2-1; 10 bases map to TRBD2. J was trimmed by 4 bases and V by 3 bases; bases with no gene match: 11. This CDR3 is 18 amino acids long. Germline V gene sequence: CDR1 KGHDR, CDR2 SFDVKD.

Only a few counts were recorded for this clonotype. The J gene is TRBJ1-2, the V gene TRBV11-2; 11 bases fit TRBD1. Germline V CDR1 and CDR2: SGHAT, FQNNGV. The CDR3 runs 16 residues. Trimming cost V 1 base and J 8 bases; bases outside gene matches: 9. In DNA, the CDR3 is TGTGCCAGCAGCTTAGCCCTAGGACAGGGGGCAGGGGGCTACACCTTC. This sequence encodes CASSLALGQGAGGYTF. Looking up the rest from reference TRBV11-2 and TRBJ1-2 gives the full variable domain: EAGVAQSPRYKIIEKRQSVAFWCNPISGHATLYWYQQILGQGPKLLIQFQNNGVVDDSQLPKDRFSAERLKGVDSTLKIQPAKLEDSAVYLCASSLALGQGAGGYTFGSGTRLTVV.

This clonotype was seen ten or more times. The CDR3 sequence: CASSGQGNEKLFF. The CDR3 coding sequence is TGTGCCAGCAGCGGACAGGGGAATGAAAAACTGTTTTTT. The rearrangement joins TRBV21-1 to TRBJ1-4; the table's D gene call, TRBD1, was not cross checked with the DNA. TRBV21-1 is a pseudogene locus. The CDR3 consists of 13 residues.

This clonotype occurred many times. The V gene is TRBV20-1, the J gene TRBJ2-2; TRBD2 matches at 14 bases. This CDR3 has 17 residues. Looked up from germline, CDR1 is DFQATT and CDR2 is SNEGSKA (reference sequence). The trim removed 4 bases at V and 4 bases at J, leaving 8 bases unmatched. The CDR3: CSATGLAGAYGTGELFF. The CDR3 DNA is TGCAGTGCTACGGGACTAGCGGGAGCGTACGGCACCGGGGAGCTGTTTTTT.

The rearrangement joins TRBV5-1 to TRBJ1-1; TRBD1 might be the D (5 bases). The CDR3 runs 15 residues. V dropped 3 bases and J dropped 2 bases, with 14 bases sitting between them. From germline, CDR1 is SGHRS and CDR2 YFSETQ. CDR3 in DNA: TGCGCCAGCAGCTGGGCCGGGGGTGAAAACACTGAAGCTTTCTTT. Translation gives CASSWAGGENTEAFF. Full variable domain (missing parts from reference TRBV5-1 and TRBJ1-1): KAGVTQTPRYLIKTRGQQVTLSCSPISGHRSVSWYQQTPGQGLQFLFEYFSETQRNKGNFPGRFSGRQFSNSRSEMNVSTLELGDSALYLCASSWAGGENTEAFFGQGTRLTVV.

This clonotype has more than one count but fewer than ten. The CDR3 is CSVSVIRDGQPQHF. CDR3 nucleotides: TGCAGTGTTTCCGTCATCAGGGACGGCCAGCCCCAGCATTTT. The gene calls are TRBV20-1 and TRBJ1-5; D is possibly TRBD1 (5 bases). Deletions cut 7 bases from V and 7 bases from J, with 20 bases between. The CDR3 has 14 residues. Germline CDR1 is DFQATT and CDR2 is SNEGSKA (reference sequence).

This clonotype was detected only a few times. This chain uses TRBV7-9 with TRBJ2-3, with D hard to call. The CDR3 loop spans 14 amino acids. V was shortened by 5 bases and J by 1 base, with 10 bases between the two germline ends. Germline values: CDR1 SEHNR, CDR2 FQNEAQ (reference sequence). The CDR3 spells CASSIPQGTDTQYF. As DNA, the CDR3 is TGTGCCAGCAGCATTCCGCAGGGCACAGATACGCAGTATTTT.

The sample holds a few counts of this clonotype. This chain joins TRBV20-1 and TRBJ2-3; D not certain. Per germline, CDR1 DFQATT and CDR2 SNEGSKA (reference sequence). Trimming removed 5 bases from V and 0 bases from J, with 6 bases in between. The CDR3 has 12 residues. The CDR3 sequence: CSASSSTDTQYF. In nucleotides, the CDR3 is TGCAGTGCTTCATCTAGCACAGATACGCAGTATTTT.

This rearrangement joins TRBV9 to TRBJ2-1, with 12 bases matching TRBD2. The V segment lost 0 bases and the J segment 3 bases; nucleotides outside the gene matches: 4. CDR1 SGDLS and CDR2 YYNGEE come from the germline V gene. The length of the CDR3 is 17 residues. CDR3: CASSVGLAGVGYNEQFF. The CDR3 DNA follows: TGTGCCAGCAGCGTAGGACTAGCGGGAGTCGGCTACAATGAGCAGTTCTTC.

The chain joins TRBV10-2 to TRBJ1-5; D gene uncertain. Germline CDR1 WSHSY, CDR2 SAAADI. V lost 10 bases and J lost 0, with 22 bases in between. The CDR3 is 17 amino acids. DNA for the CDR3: TGCGCCACCGCCTTACTTTCGTCAGGAGTTAGCAATCAGCCCCAGCATTTT. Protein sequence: CATALLSSGVSNQPQHF.

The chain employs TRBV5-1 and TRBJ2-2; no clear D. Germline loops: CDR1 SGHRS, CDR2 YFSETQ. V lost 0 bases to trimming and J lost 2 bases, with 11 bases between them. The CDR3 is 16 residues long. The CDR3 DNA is TGCGCCAGCAGCTTGGGTGCACAAATAAACACCGGGGAGCTGTTTTTT. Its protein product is CASSLGAQINTGELFF.

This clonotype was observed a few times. CDR3: CASSPGPGQQETQYF. The CDR3 coding sequence is TGTGCCAGCTCACCGGGCCCAGGGCAGCAAGAGACCCAGTACTTC. The chain is built from TRBV18 and TRBJ2-5; possible D gene TRBD1, 5 bases. The V end lost 3 bases, the J end lost 2 bases, and 13 bases lay between the germline ends. Looked up from germline, CDR1 is KGHSH and CDR2 is LQKENI. The CDR3 loop spans 15 amino acids.

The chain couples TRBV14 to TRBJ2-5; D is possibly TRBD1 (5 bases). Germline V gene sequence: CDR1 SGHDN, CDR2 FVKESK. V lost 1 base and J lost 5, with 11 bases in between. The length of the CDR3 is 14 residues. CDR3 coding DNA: TGTGCCAGCAGCCAAGCCGTGTGGGGCGAGACCCAGTACTTC. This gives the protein CASSQAVWGETQYF.

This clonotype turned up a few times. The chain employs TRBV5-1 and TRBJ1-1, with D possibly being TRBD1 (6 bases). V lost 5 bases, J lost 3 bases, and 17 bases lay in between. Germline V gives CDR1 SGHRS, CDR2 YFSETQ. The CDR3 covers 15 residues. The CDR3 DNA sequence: TGCGCCAGCAGTTTCGCTGGGGGCGTGGACACTGAAGCTTTCTTT. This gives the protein CASSFAGGVDTEAFF.

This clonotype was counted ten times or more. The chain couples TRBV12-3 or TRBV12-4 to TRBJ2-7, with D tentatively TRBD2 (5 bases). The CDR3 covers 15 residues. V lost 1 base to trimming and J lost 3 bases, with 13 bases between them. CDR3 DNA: TGTGCCAGCAGTTTAGGGGCCGGGGATGGCTACGAGCAGTACTTC. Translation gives CASSLGAGDGYEQYF.

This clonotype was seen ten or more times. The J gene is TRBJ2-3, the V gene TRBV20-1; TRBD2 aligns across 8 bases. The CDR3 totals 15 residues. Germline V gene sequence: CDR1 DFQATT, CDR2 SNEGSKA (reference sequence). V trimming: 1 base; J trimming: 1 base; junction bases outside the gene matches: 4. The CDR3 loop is CSARGLRGGTDTQYF. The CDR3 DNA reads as TGCAGTGCTAGAGGACTGCGGGGGGGCACAGATACGCAGTATTTT.

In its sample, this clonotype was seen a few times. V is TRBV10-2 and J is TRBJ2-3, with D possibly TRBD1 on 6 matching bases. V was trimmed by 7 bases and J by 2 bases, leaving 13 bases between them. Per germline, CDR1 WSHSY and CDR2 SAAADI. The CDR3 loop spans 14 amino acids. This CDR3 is CASKRTENTDTQYF. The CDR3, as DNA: TGCGCCAGCAAGAGGACAGAAAACACAGATACGCAGTATTTT.

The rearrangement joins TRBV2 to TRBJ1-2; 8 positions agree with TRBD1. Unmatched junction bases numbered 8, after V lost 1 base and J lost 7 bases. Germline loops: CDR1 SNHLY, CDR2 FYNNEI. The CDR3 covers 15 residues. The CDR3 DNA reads TGTGCCAGCAGTGAAGTGGGAGACAGGGGTTTTGGCTACACCTTC. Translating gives CASSEVGDRGFGYTF.

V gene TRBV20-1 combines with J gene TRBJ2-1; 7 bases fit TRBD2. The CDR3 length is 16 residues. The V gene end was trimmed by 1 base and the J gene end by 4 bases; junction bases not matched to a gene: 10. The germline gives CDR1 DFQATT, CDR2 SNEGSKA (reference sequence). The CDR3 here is CSARVGWSGTYNEQFF. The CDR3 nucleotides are TGCAGTGCTAGAGTAGGTTGGAGCGGGACGTACAATGAGCAGTTCTTC.